This TCR beta chain was sequenced in a study of cytomegalovirus exposure and HLA in healthy donors. General study results and limits: In an earlier analysis, most TCR beta V segments were productive about 87% or about 30% of the time.

Remarks on this clone: Its antigen is undetermined.

The length of the CDR3 is 14 residues. V shed 6 bases and J 2 bases; nucleotides not matched to a gene: 3. The germline CDR1 and CDR2 sequences are ENHRY and SYGVKD. Vbeta (60) and Jbeta (13) primers were used in the PCR. Sequencing used immunoSEQ multiplex PCR; TCRdb keeps in-frame clones, though not all of them. Of some 170,000 clones in the sample, roughly 76% were seen once. This chain connects TRBV10-3 to TRBJ2-2, with 7 bases lining up with TRBD1. The source is a woman under 30 in good health and CMV-seropositive. The sequenced material came from PBMCs. Here the CDR3 DNA reads TGTGCCATCAGGCAGGGGGTTAACACCGGGGAGCTGTTTTTT. The encoded protein is CAIRQGVNTGELFF.